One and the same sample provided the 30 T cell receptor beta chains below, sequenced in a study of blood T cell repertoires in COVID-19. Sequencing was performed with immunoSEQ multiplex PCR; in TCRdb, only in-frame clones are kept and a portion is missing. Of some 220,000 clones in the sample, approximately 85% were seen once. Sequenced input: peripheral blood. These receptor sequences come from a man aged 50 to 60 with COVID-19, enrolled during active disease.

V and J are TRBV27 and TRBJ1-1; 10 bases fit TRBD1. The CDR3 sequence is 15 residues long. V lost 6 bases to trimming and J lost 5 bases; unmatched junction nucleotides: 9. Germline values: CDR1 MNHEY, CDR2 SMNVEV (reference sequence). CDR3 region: CASSVGQGLRTEAFF. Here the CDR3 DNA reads TGTGCCAGCAGCGTGGGACAGGGGTTGAGGACTGAAGCTTTCTTT.

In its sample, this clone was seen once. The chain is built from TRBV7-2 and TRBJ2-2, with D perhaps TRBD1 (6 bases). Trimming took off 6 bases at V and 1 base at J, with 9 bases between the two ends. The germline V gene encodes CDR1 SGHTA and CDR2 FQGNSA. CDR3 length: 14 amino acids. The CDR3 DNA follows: TGTGCCAGCAGTCGGGACATGAACACCGGGGAGCTGTTTTTT. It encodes CASSRDMNTGELFF.

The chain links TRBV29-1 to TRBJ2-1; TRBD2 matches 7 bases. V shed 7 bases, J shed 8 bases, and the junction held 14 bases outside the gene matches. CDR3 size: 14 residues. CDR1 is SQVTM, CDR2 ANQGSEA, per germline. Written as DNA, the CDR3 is TGCAGCGCCTCCCTGGGGGGGGGTGTTGATGAGCAGTTCTTC. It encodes CSASLGGGVDEQFF.

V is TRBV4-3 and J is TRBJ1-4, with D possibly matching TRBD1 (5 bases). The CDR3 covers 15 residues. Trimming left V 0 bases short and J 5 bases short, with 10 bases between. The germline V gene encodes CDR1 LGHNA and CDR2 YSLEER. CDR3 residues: CASSQDAGPNEKLFF. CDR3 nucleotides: TGCGCCAGCAGCCAAGATGCAGGGCCCAATGAAAAACTGTTTTTT.

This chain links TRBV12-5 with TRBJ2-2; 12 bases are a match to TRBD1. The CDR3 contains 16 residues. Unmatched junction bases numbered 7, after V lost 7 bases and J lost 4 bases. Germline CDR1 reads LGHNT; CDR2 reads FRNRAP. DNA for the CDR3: TGTGCTAGTGCCATGGGACAGGGGGCTTTCACCGGGGAGCTGTTTTTT. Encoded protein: CASAMGQGAFTGELFF.

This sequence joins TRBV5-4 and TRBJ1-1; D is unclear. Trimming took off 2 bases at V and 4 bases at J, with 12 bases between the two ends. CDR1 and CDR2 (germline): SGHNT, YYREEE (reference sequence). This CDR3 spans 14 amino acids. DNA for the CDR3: TGTGCCAGCAGCTTTAAGGGAGTCAGCACTGAAGCTTTCTTT. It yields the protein CASSFKGVSTEAFF.

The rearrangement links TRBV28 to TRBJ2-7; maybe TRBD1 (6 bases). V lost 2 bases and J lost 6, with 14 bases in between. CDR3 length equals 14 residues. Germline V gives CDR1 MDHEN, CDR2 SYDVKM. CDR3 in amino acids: CASSLPLTGFEQYF. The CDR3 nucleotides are TGTGCCAGCAGTTTACCCCTGACAGGCTTCGAGCAGTACTTC. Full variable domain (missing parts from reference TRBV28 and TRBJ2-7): DVKVTQSSRYLVKRTGEKVFLECVQDMDHENMFWYRQDPGLGLRLIYFSYDVKMKEKGDIPEGYSVSREKKERFSLILESASTNQTSMYLCASSLPLTGFEQYFGPGTRLTVT.

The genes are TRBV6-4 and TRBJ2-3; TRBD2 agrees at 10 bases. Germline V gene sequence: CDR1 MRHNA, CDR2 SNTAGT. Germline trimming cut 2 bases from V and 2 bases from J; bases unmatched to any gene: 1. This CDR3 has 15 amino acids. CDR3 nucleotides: TGTGCCAGCAGTGACACTAGCGGGGCCACAGATACGCAGTATTTT. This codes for CASSDTSGATDTQYF.

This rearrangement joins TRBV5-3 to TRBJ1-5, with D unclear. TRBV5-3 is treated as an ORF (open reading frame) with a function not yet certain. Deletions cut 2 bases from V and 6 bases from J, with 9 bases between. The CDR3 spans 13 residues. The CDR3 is CARSFFEVQPQHF. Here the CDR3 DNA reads TGTGCCAGAAGCTTCTTCGAGGTTCAGCCCCAGCATTTT.

In DNA form, the CDR3 reads TGTGCCAGCAGGAGGACTGATGACTACGAGCAGTACTTC. Protein: CASRRTDDYEQYF. This chain joins TRBV2 and TRBJ2-7; maybe TRBD2 (5 bases). From germline, CDR1 is SNHLY and CDR2 FYNNEI. The CDR3 is made up of 13 amino acids. V was cut by 6 bases and J by 3 bases, with 12 bases left in between.

CDR3 sequence reads: CASSQDWSPGGETQYF. The CDR3, as DNA: TGTGCCAGCAGCCAAGACTGGAGCCCCGGGGGAGAGACCCAGTACTTC. The chain has TRBV3-1 (or the pseudogene TRBV3-2) and TRBJ2-5; D is perhaps TRBD2 (6 bases). Germline V gives CDR1 LGHDT, CDR2 YNNKEL (reference sequence). The CDR3 is made up of 16 amino acids. The germline V and J ends were trimmed by 0 bases and 4 bases, with 15 bases remaining between them.

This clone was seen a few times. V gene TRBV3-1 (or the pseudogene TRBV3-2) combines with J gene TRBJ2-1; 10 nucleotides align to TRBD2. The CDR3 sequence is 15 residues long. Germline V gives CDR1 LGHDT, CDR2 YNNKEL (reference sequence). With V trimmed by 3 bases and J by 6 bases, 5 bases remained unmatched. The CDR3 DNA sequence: TGTGCCAGCAGCCAGATGGCTAGCGGGGGCAATGAGCAGTTCTTC. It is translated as CASSQMASGGNEQFF.

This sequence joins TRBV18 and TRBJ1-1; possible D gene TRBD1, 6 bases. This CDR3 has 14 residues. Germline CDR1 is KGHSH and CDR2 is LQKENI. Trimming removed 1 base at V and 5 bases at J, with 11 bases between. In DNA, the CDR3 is TGTGCCAGCTCACCACAGGGGGTTAGTACTGAAGCTTTCTTT. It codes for CASSPQGVSTEAFF.

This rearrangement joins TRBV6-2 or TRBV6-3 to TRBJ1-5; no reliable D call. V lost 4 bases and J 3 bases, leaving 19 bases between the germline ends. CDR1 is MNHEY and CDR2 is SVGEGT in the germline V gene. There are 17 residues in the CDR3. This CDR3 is CASSFSGFAPDNQPQHF. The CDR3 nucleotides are TGTGCCAGCAGTTTTTCAGGATTCGCGCCTGACAATCAGCCCCAGCATTTT.

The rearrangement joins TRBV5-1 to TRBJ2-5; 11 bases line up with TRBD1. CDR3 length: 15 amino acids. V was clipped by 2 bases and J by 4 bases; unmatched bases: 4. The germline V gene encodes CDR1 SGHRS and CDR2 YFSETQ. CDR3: CASSLPGQGGETQYF. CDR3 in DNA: TGCGCCAGCAGCTTACCGGGACAGGGGGGAGAGACCCAGTACTTC.

CDR3 nucleotide sequence: TGTGCCAGCAGCTGGACTAGCGGCGTCCAAGAGACCCAGTACTTC. Protein product: CASSWTSGVQETQYF. The gene calls are TRBV5-4 and TRBJ2-5; 10 bases fit TRBD2. CDR3 size: 15 residues. The V and J ends lost 3 bases and 1 base, in that order; junction bases with no gene match: 3. Germline CDR1 is SGHNT and CDR2 is YYREEE (reference sequence). The full variable domain, completed using reference TRBV5-4 and TRBJ2-5, is ETGVTQSPTHLIKTRGQQVTLRCSSQSGHNTVSWYQQALGQGPQFIFQYYREEENGRGNFPPRFSGLQFPNYSSELNVNALELDDSALYLCASSWTSGVQETQYFGPGTRLLVL.

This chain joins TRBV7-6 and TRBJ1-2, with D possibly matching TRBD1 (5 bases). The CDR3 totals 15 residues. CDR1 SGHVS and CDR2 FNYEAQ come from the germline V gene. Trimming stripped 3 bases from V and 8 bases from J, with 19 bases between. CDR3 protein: CASSLGQIPGEGYTF. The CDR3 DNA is TGTGCCAGCAGCTTGGGGCAGATACCAGGAGAGGGCTACACCTTC.

This chain's CDR3 is CASSLQSLTHDYTF. CDR3 bases: TGTGCCAGCAGTCTACAGTCGCTAACGCATGACTACACCTTC. J is TRBJ1-2 and V is TRBV2; D ambiguous. This CDR3 contains 14 residues. Germline-derived CDR1 and CDR2 are SNHLY and FYNNEI. Trimming left V 5 bases short and J 10 bases short, with 20 bases between. Combining the CDR3 with reference TRBV2 and TRBJ1-2 gives the whole variable domain EPEVTQTPSHQVTQMGQEVILRCVPISNHLYFYWYRQILGQKVEFLVSFYNNEISEKSEIFDDQFSVERPDGSNFTLKIRSTKLEDSAMYFCASSLQSLTHDYTFGSGTRLTVV.

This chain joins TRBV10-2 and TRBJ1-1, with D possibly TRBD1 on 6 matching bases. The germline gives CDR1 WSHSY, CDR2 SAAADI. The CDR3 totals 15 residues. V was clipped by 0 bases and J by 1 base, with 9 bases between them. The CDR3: CASSESGTQNTEAFF. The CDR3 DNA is TGCGCCAGCAGTGAGTCCGGGACACAGAACACTGAAGCTTTCTTT.

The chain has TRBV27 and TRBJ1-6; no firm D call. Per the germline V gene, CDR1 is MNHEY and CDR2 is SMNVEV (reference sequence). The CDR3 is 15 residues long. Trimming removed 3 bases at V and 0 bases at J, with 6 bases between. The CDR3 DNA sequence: TGTGCCAGCAGTTTCTCGAGCTCCTATAATTCACCCCTCCACTTT. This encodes CASSFSSSYNSPLHF.

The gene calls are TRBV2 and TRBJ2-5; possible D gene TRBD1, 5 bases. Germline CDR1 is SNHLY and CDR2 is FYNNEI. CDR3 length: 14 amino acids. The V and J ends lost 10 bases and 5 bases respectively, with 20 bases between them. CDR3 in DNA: TGTGCCATGCAACCCCAGGGTCCCGGGGAGACCCAGTACTTC. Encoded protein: CAMQPQGPGETQYF.

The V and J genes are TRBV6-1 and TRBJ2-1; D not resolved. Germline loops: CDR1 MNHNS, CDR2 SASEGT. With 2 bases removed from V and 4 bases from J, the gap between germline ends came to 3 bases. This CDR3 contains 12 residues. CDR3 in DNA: TGTGCCAGCAGTGAATCATACAATGAGCAGTTCTTC. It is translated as CASSESYNEQFF.

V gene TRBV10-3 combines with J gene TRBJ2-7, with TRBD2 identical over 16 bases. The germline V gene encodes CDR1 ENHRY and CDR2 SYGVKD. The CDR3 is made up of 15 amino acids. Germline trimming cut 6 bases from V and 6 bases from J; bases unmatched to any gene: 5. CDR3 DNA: TGTGCCATCAGGGGACTAGCGGGGGGGCGTAGCGAGCAGTACTTC. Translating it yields CAIRGLAGGRSEQYF.

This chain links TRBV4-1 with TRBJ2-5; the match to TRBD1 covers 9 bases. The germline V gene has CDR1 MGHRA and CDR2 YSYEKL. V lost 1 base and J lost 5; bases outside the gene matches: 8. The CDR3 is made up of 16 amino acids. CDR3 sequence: CASSQVSAGTGETQYF. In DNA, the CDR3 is TGCGCCAGCAGCCAAGTCTCGGCAGGGACAGGGGAGACCCAGTACTTC.

The CDR3 spells CASSPPGTGINTEAFF. CDR3 nucleotide sequence: TGTGCCAGCTCACCACCGGGTACGGGAATAAACACTGAAGCTTTCTTT. The rearrangement joins TRBV18 to TRBJ1-1; D gene uncertain. The CDR3 totals 16 residues. The V end was cut by 0 bases, the J end by 2 bases, with 13 bases between. CDR1 KGHSH and CDR2 LQKENI come from the germline V gene.

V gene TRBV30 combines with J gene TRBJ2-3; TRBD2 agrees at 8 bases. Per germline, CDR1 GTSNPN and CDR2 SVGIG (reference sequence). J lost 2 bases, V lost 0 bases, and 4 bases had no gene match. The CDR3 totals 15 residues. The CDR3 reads CAWSVIGLATDTQYF. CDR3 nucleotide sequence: TGTGCCTGGAGTGTTATAGGACTAGCCACAGATACGCAGTATTTT.

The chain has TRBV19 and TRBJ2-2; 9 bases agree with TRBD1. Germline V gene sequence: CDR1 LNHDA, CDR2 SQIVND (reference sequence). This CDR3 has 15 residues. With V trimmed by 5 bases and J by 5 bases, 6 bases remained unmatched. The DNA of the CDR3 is TGTGCCAGTAGTCCGAGACAGGGGGGGACCGGGGAGCTGTTTTTT. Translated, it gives CASSPRQGGTGELFF.

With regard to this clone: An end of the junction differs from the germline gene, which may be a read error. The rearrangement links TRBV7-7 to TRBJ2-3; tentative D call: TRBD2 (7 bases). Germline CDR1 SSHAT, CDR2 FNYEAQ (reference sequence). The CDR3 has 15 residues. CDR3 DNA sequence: TGTGCTAGCAGTCTAGGGGGGGGGATCACAGATACGCAGTATTTT. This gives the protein CASSLGGGITDTQYF.

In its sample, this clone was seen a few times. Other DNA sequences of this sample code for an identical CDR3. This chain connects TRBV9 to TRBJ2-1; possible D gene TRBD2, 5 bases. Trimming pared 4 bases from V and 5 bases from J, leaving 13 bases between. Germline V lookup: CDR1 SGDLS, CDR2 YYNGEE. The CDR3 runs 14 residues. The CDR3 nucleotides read TGTGCCAGCAGCCCTCGGACGGGGAACAATGAGCAGTTCTTC. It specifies CASSPRTGNNEQFF.

The CDR3 bases are TGTGCCAGCAACAAGGGAGACCTGAATGAAAAACTGTTTTTT. This gives the protein CASNKGDLNEKLFF. The chain is built from TRBV2 and TRBJ1-4; D is uncertain. The ends were cut back, 7 bases at V and 5 bases at J, with 14 bases in the middle. The germline CDR1 and CDR2 sequences are SNHLY and FYNNEI. This CDR3 comprises 14 residues.